The rows below give T cell receptor beta chains drawn from one sample of a study of beta chain features in type 1 diabetes. Here immunoSEQ multiplex PCR was the method, and the copy in TCRdb shows in-frame clones only, minus some. The sample records 250,000 to 300,000 clones, roughly an eighth being singletons. Specimen: naive CD4+ T cells from blood. These receptors were obtained from a man aged 25 to 45 with type 1 diabetes. CDR3s include the opening cysteine and the closing phenylalanine or tryptophan. Each record gives: D gene, J gene, CDR3 length, V gene, CDR3 protein. A D gene is named only where the DNA matches it firmly.

D gene: TRBD1; J gene: TRBJ2-2; CDR3 length: 14; V gene: TRBV30; CDR3 protein: CAWEPGTAAGELFF
D gene: .; J gene: TRBJ1-1; CDR3 length: 14; V gene: TRBV18; CDR3 protein: CASSPQGVPTEAFF
D gene: .; J gene: TRBJ1-5; CDR3 length: 15; V gene: TRBV28; CDR3 protein: CASSFKGRGNQPQHF
D gene: TRBD2; J gene: TRBJ2-5; CDR3 length: 16; V gene: TRBV5-4; CDR3 protein: CASSFGSGRAGETQYF
D gene: TRBD2; J gene: TRBJ2-5; CDR3 length: 15; V gene: TRBV7-3; CDR3 protein: CASSLGLAGYETQYF
D gene: .; J gene: TRBJ1-3; CDR3 length: 13; V gene: TRBV7-9; CDR3 protein: CASSLGDRNTIYF
D gene: TRBD2; J gene: TRBJ2-7; CDR3 length: 14; V gene: TRBV14; CDR3 protein: CASSPAREVYEQYF
D gene: .; J gene: TRBJ2-3; CDR3 length: 14; V gene: TRBV7-9; CDR3 protein: CASSPDSYTDTQYF
D gene: .; J gene: TRBJ2-7; CDR3 length: 14; V gene: TRBV21-1; CDR3 protein: CASSSPRARYEQYF
D gene: .; J gene: TRBJ2-7; CDR3 length: 12; V gene: TRBV18; CDR3 protein: CASSPGGVEQYF
D gene: .; J gene: TRBJ2-1; CDR3 length: 12; V gene: TRBV7-2; CDR3 protein: CASSRLGIEQFF
D gene: TRBD2; J gene: TRBJ2-5; CDR3 length: 16; V gene: TRBV9; CDR3 protein: CASSVGTSGVQETQYF
D gene: TRBD1; J gene: TRBJ1-2; CDR3 length: 13; V gene: TRBV18; CDR3 protein: CASSQGQGDGYTF
D gene: TRBD2; J gene: TRBJ2-7; CDR3 length: 16; V gene: TRBV28; CDR3 protein: CASSLWTSGTNYEQYF
D gene: TRBD2; J gene: TRBJ2-1; CDR3 length: 15; V gene: TRBV19; CDR3 protein: CASSAGLAVYNEQFF
D gene: .; J gene: TRBJ2-1; CDR3 length: 13; V gene: TRBV18; CDR3 protein: CASSPKGGNEQFF
D gene: TRBD1; J gene: TRBJ2-3; CDR3 length: 16; V gene: TRBV7-9; CDR3 protein: CASSKTGGRGTDTQYF
D gene: TRBD2; J gene: TRBJ2-6; CDR3 length: 20; V gene: TRBV7-8; CDR3 protein: CASSSVLQREGLAGANVLTF
D gene: .; J gene: TRBJ2-7; CDR3 length: 13; V gene: TRBV7-2; CDR3 protein: CASSPPSLYEQYF
D gene: TRBD2; J gene: TRBJ2-5; CDR3 length: 17; V gene: TRBV5-1; CDR3 protein: CASSLLGSGSGKETQYF
D gene: .; J gene: TRBJ2-7; CDR3 length: 12; V gene: TRBV5-6; CDR3 protein: CASSSGHDEQYF
D gene: .; J gene: TRBJ1-1; CDR3 length: 15; V gene: TRBV9; CDR3 protein: CASSAEGQMNTEAFF
D gene: TRBD1; J gene: TRBJ2-4; CDR3 length: 15; V gene: TRBV5-1; CDR3 protein: CASSPNRGWENIQYF
D gene: .; J gene: TRBJ2-2; CDR3 length: 14; V gene: TRBV5-1; CDR3 protein: CATTSGQNTGELFF
D gene: TRBD1; J gene: TRBJ2-5; CDR3 length: 14; V gene: TRBV9; CDR3 protein: CASSAGTGGETQYF
D gene: TRBD2; J gene: TRBJ2-7; CDR3 length: 14; V gene: TRBV28; CDR3 protein: CASSLLAGVPEQYF
D gene: .; J gene: TRBJ2-7; CDR3 length: 13; V gene: TRBV4-3; CDR3 protein: CASSQETESGQYF
D gene: TRBD2; J gene: TRBJ2-7; CDR3 length: 16; V gene: TRBV28; CDR3 protein: CASSSPLAGGYYEQYF
D gene: .; J gene: TRBJ2-7; CDR3 length: 14; V gene: TRBV4-1; CDR3 protein: CASSGTQQSYEQYF
D gene: TRBD1; J gene: TRBJ1-2; CDR3 length: 14; V gene: TRBV5-1; CDR3 protein: CASSLDRGIDGYTF
D gene: TRBD1; J gene: TRBJ1-3; CDR3 length: 13; V gene: TRBV28; CDR3 protein: CASSTVQGNTIYF
D gene: TRBD2; J gene: TRBJ2-1; CDR3 length: 13; V gene: TRBV6-4; CDR3 protein: CASSDSSGREQFF
D gene: .; J gene: TRBJ2-7; CDR3 length: 16; V gene: TRBV18; CDR3 protein: CASSPGVAGSSYEQYF
D gene: TRBD2; J gene: TRBJ2-2; CDR3 length: 17; V gene: TRBV9; CDR3 protein: CASSRRGTSGNTGELFF
D gene: .; J gene: TRBJ2-7; CDR3 length: 12; V gene: TRBV30; CDR3 protein: CAWSSGFYEQYF
D gene: .; J gene: TRBJ2-1; CDR3 length: 14; V gene: TRBV5-6; CDR3 protein: CASSFRTHHNEQFF